This TCR beta chain was found in a study of blood T cell repertoires in COVID-19 (dated by TCRdb to about 2020). Looking at the study overall: Samples from collaborators originated in the United States, Italy and Spain and spanned both the acute and convalescent phases of COVID-19. The material from the prospective study consisted of cDNA or gDNA derived from T cells, B-cell-depleted T cells, or PBMCs. Samples came from the ongoing ImmuneRACE study (first 160 participants) plus 1,254 subjects from 6 global collaborators. The sample metadata nearly always contained a de-identified subject ID, COVID-19 status, age in years and sex. The dataset comprised deeply sampled blood TCRbeta repertoires from subjects exposed to, actively infected with, or recovered from COVID-19. The repertoires were released in a freely available public database intended as a resource for research on the immune response to SARS-CoV-2. Where HLA class I and class II types were available, the types were taken from metadata supplied by the sample provider, not from assay-based typing. Broad study findings and their caveats: The amount of clinical and demographic metadata varied by source and participant and was provided uncurated.

Collaborating institutions collected whole blood in K2EDTA tubes following their own protocols. For TCRbeta analysis, collaborators shipped samples in one of three forms: frozen whole blood, isolated PBMCs, or DNA extracted from either of those sample types. Note on this clone: Which antigen it targets is not known. One base away there is no much larger clone; base qualities are not given.

V sheds 1 base and J sheds 6 bases, leaving 18 bases between their ends. Reading from cysteine to phenylalanine, the CDR3 counts 17 amino acids. Just CDR3 DNA is preserved here, 51 bases in frame from base 1. CDR1 and CDR2, per the germline V gene, are KGHSH and LQKENI. The immunoSEQ Assay, a bias-controlled multiplex PCR, was used to amplify TCRbeta CDR3 regions from genomic DNA. In the source study's methods: Nucleated cell counts per sample were estimated from amplification of reference gene primers within the assay. Sequence reads were collapsed and filtered to measure the absolute abundance of every unique TCRbeta CDR3 rearrangement. Productive Simpson clonality was computed per sample as the square root of Simpson's diversity index over productive rearrangements. TCRdb's version of the immuneACCESS table is confined to in-frame rearrangements and falls short of the full clone set. An unresolved V gene accounts for under half of the shortfall where checked; the remainder is of unknown origin. V, J and clone size derive from that table, while D and trimming were established from the DNA sequence. Within this sample are roughly 150,000 clones, with just under 80% of them counted one time only. Together, the top ten hold more than 11% of the sample.

Sequencing was performed on peripheral blood. The clonotype was recovered from an elderly woman with acute or convalescent COVID-19. This sequence uses TRBV18 and TRBJ2-2, with a weak D call of TRBD2 (5 bases match). The bases are TGTGCCAGCTCACCACGGGAGACTCCCCCAACAGCCGGGGAGCTGTTTTTT. Its translation is CASSPRETPPTAGELFF.